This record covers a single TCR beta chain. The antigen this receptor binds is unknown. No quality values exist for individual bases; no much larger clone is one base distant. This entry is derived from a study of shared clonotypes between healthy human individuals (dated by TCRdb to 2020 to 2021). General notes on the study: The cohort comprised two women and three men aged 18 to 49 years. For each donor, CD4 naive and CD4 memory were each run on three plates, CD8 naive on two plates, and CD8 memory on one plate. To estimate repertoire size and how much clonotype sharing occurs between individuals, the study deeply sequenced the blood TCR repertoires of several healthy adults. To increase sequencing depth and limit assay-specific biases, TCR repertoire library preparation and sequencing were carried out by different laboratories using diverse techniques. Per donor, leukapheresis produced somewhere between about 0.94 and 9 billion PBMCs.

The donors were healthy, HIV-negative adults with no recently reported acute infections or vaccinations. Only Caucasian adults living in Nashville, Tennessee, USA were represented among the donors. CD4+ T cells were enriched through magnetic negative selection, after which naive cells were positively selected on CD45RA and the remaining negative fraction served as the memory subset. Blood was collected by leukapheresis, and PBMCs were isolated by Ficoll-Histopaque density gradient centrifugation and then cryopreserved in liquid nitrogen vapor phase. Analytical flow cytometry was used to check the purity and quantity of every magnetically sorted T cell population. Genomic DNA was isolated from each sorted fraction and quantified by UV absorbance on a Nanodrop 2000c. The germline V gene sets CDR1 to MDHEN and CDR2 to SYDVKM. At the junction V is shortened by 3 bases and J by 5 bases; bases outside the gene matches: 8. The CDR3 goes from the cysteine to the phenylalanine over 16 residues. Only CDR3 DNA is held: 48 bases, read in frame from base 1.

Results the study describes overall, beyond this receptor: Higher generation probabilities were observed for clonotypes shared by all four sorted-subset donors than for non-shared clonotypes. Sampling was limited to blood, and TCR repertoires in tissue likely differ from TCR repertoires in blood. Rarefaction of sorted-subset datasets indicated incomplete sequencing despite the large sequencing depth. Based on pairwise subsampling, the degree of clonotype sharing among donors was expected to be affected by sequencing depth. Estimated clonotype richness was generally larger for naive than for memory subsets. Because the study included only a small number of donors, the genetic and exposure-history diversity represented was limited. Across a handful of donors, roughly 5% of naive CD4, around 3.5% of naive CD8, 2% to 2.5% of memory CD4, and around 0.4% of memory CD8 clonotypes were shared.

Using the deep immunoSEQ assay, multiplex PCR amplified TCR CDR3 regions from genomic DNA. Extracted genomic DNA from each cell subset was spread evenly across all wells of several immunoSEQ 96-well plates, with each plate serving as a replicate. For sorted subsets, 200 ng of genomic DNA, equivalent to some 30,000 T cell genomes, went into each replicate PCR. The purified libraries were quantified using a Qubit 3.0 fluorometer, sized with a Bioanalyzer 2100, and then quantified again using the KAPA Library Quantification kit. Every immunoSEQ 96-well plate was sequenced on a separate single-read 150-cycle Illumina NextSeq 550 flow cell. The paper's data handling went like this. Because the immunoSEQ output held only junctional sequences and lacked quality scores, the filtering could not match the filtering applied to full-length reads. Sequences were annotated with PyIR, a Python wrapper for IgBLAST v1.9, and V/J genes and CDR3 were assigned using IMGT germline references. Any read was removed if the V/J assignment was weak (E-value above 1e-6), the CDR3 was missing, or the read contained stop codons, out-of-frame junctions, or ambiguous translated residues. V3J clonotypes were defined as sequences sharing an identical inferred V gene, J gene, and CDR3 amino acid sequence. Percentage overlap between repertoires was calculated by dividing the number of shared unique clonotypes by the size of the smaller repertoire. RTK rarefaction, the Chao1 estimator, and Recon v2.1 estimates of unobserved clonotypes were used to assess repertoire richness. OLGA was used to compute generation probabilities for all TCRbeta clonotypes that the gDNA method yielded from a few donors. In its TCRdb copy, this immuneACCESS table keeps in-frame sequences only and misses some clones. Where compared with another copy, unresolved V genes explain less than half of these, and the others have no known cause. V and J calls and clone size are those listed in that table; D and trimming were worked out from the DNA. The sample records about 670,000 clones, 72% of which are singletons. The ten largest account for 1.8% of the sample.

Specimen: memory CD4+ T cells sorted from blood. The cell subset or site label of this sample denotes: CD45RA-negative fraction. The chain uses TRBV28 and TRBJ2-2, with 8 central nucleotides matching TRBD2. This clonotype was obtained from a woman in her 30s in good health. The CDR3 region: CASSFGRASGTGELFF. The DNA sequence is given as TGTGCCAGCAGTTTCGGGCGTGCTAGCGGGACCGGGGAGCTGTTTTTT.